This T cell receptor (beta chain) was found in a study of blood T cell repertoires in COVID-19. Repertoires were generated with immunoSEQ multiplex PCR, while TCRdb's copy carries only in-frame clones and drops some. The repertoire consists of roughly 380,000 clones, with 85% occurring once and the leading ten covering 3% to 4.5%. Germline V gene data show CDR1 as SNHLY and CDR2 as FYNNEI. There are 15 residues in the CDR3. Germline trimming cut 3 bases from V and 3 bases from J; bases unmatched to any gene: 7. The receptor was isolated from a woman between 18 and 29 years old with acute or convalescent COVID-19. The chain carries TRBV2 and TRBJ2-7, with 8 bases fitting TRBD2. Sequencing was done on a sample of peripheral blood. The CDR3 region is CASSEGLGQIYEQYF. The CDR3 bases are TGTGCCAGCAGTGAGGGACTAGGACAGATCTACGAGCAGTACTTC.